This T cell receptor (beta chain) was captured by sequencing in a study of blood T cell repertoires in COVID-19. About the study: Donors in the United States, Italy and Spain gave samples during acute or convalescent COVID-19. T cells, B-cell-depleted T cells, or PBMCs supplied cDNA or gDNA.

Per the study methods: It was from reference gene primer amplification that nucleated cell counts were estimated. Libraries were prepared by immunoSEQ multiplex PCR; TCRdb keeps only in-frame clonotypes and omits some of them. Clone size and the V and J calls come from that table; the DNA yielded D and trimming. The repertoire includes approximately 200,000 clones, approximately 80% of them detected once, and 6% to 9.5% sits in the top ten. The germline gives CDR1 WNHNN, CDR2 SYGVQD (reference sequence). The CDR3 covers 16 residues. V lost 4 bases and J lost 0, with 12 bases in between. Sequencing was performed on peripheral blood. The rearrangement links TRBV10-1 to TRBJ2-2; D ambiguous. The source is a woman aged 45 to 65 with acute or convalescent COVID-19. The CDR3 DNA reads as TGCGCCAGCAGTGGGCACAGACCCCCGAACACCGGGGAGCTGTTTTTT. As protein: CASSGHRPPNTGELFF.